This T cell receptor beta chain was profiled in a study of T cell responses to AZD1222 COVID-19 vaccine. The study, taken as a whole, reports: Just five or six AZD1222 recipients were seropositive at baseline. Repertoires in all cases were sampled only once the peak T cell response had passed. Donors in the cohort were predominantly white British and more often female, and clonal diversity was possibly underestimated.

Turning to this clone: Antigen specificity is unknown.

Method: immunoSEQ multiplex PCR; TCRdb's copy keeps in-frame clones and lacks some. The table records 85,000 to 120,000 clones, more than 70% of them present only once. This receptor was taken from an adult in good health. The sequenced sample was peripheral blood, obtained on day 0 of AZD1222 vaccination.

CDR3 DNA: TGTGCCAGCAGCATGGCGGGACTAGCGGGAGTGAATGAGCAGTTCTTC. This encodes CASSMAGLAGVNEQFF. This chain links TRBV5-8 with TRBJ2-1, with 14 bases fitting TRBD2. Germline lookup yields CDR1 SGHTS and CDR2 YDEGEE. This CDR3 is built from 16 residues. The ends lost 4 bases at V and 7 bases at J; junction bases unmatched: 7.